Presented here are 15 T cell receptor beta chains from one specimen sequenced in a study of blood T cell repertoires in COVID-19. Libraries were prepared by immunoSEQ multiplex PCR; TCRdb keeps only in-frame clonotypes and omits some of them. The table includes about 70,000 clones, roughly 82% detected once. Input material: peripheral blood. All receptors derive from a woman aged 80 or over with active or convalescent COVID-19.

Concerning this clone: Other DNA sequences in this specimen translate into the identical CDR3. This chain joins TRBV5-1 and TRBJ1-1; 11 bases agree with TRBD1. Trimming removed 4 bases from V and 1 base from J; junction bases left unmatched: 0. There are 14 residues in the CDR3. Germline values: CDR1 SGHRS, CDR2 YFSETQ. CDR3 amino acids: CASSGTGGNTEAFF. The CDR3 DNA is TGCGCCAGCAGCGGGACAGGGGGGAACACTGAAGCTTTCTTT.

This chain uses TRBV19 with TRBJ1-4; D gene uncertain. CDR3 length: 15 residues. Germline V CDR1 and CDR2: LNHDA, SQIVND (reference sequence). V lost 6 bases and J lost 8, with 19 bases in between. The CDR3 DNA follows: TGTGCCAGTAGCCTCCCACCGGGAATGGGCGAAAAACTGTTTTTT. Its translation is CASSLPPGMGEKLFF.

The chain links TRBV5-1 to TRBJ2-5, with 7 nucleotides matching TRBD2. This CDR3 region has 14 residues. V was pared by 1 base and J by 5 bases, with 5 bases of the junction left unmatched. Germline V gene data show CDR1 as SGHRS and CDR2 as YFSETQ. CDR3 residues: CASSLRVGGETQYF. The CDR3 DNA follows: TGCGCCAGCAGCTTGCGGGTCGGGGGGGAGACCCAGTACTTC.

The V call is TRBV15, the J call TRBJ1-5, with D possibly matching TRBD1 (6 bases). CDR3 length: 13 amino acids. CDR1 and CDR2 from the germline V gene are LNHNV and YYDKDF (reference sequence). V was shortened by 0 bases and J by 9 bases, with 9 bases between the two germline ends. CDR3 sequence reads: CATSRDQGPPQHF. For the CDR3, the DNA is TGTGCCACCAGCAGAGATCAGGGGCCGCCCCAGCATTTT.

The chain employs TRBV11-2 and TRBJ2-7, with D perhaps matching TRBD2 (5 bases). From germline, CDR1 is SGHAT and CDR2 FQNNGV. V was cut by 0 bases and J by 9 bases, with 12 bases left in between. The CDR3 has 13 amino acids. In DNA, the CDR3 is TGTGCCAGCAGCTTAGATCCCCGGGGTGGGCAGTACTTC. Translating gives CASSLDPRGGQYF.

The genes are TRBV2 and TRBJ1-1; 7 bases match TRBD1. Germline loops: CDR1 SNHLY, CDR2 FYNNEI. CDR3 size: 13 residues. With V trimmed by 8 bases and J by 3 bases, 6 bases remained unmatched. The CDR3 reads CASVWQGDTEAFF. DNA for the CDR3: TGTGCCAGCGTCTGGCAGGGGGACACTGAAGCTTTCTTT.

The CDR3 reads CASSLNGGTEAFF. The CDR3, as DNA: TGTGCCAGCAGTTTAAACGGGGGGACTGAAGCTTTCTTT. The chain has TRBV12-3 or TRBV12-4 and TRBJ1-1; the D gene is possibly TRBD1 (5 bases). The CDR3 is made up of 13 amino acids. Trimming left V 2 bases short and J 5 bases short, with 9 bases between.

This chain uses TRBV2 with TRBJ1-3; TRBD1 matches 10 bases. The CDR3 consists of 15 residues. Looked up from germline, CDR1 is SNHLY and CDR2 is FYNNEI. V dropped 8 bases and J dropped 0; count of bases not matched to a gene: 4. CDR3 loop: CASRDRGLSGNTIYF. The CDR3 nucleotides read TGTGCCAGCCGGGACAGGGGTCTCTCTGGAAACACCATATATTTT.

The chain is built from TRBV4-3 and TRBJ2-5; D gene unclear. The CDR3 sequence is 14 residues long. Trimming cost V 0 bases and J 4 bases, with 9 bases left between them. Germline CDR1 is LGHNA and CDR2 is YSLEER. CDR3 DNA sequence: TGCGCCAGCAGCCAAGATCGGGTTCGAGAGACCCAGTACTTC. This sequence encodes CASSQDRVRETQYF.

The chain is built from TRBV7-9 and TRBJ2-5; possible D gene TRBD2, 6 bases. Germline V CDR1 and CDR2: SEHNR, FQNEAQ (reference sequence). CDR3 length: 13 residues. V was pared by 1 base and J by 5 bases, with 8 bases between. The CDR3 protein is CASSLVSGETQYF. CDR3 coding DNA: TGTGCCAGCAGCTTAGTAAGCGGGGAGACCCAGTACTTC.

The gene calls are TRBV29-1 and TRBJ1-3; D gene unclear. This CDR3 region has 16 residues. CDR1 and CDR2 (germline): SQVTM, ANQGSEA. V gave up 4 bases and J gave up 0 bases, with 16 bases separating them. The CDR3 sequence: CSVVLAASSSGNTIYF. The CDR3 nucleotides read TGCAGCGTTGTTCTGGCCGCCTCAAGCTCTGGAAACACCATATATTTT.

The table lists this clone with a count of one. The chain has TRBV27 and TRBJ1-3, with 7 bases identical to TRBD1. The germline V gene has CDR1 MNHEY and CDR2 SMNVEV (reference sequence). CDR3 length: 16 residues. V lost 2 bases to trimming and J lost 2 bases; unmatched junction nucleotides: 6. In nucleotides, the CDR3 is TGTGCCAGCAGTTTAACAGGGGCCGGGGCTGGAAACACCATATATTTT. Protein sequence: CASSLTGAGAGNTIYF.

The chain is built from TRBV3-1 (or the pseudogene TRBV3-2) and TRBJ1-3; D ambiguous. CDR3 size: 14 residues. Per the germline V gene, CDR1 is LGHDT and CDR2 is YNNKEL (reference sequence). V shed 4 bases and J shed 3 bases, with 10 bases lying between them. The CDR3 protein is CASSLSGNGNTIYF. As DNA, the CDR3 is TGTGCCAGCAGCCTATCGGGGAATGGAAACACCATATATTTT.

This chain joins TRBV25-1 and TRBJ1-3; TRBD1 matches at 7 bases. The trim removed 4 bases at V and 4 bases at J, leaving 4 bases unmatched. Germline lookup yields CDR1 MGHDK and CDR2 SYGVNS. This CDR3 is 14 amino acids long. CDR3 DNA sequence: TGTGCCAGCAGTGTGGACAGGCCGGGAAACACCATATATTTT. This translates into CASSVDRPGNTIYF.

The chain is built from TRBV24-1 and TRBJ2-2, with TRBD1 matching over 9 bases. Germline-derived CDR1 and CDR2 are KGHDR and SFDVKD. CDR3 length equals 16 residues. J lost 6 bases, V lost 8 bases, and 12 bases had no gene match. The CDR3 here is CATMDRGALGAGELFF. In nucleotides, the CDR3 is TGTGCCACCATGGACAGGGGTGCGTTGGGCGCCGGGGAGCTGTTTTTT.